This T cell receptor (beta chain) was sequenced during a study of blood T cell repertoires in COVID-19. Study at large: T cells, B-cell-depleted T cells, or PBMCs provided the cDNA or gDNA that served as material.

Produced via immunoSEQ multiplex PCR; TCRdb's table is partial and in-frame only. The sample holds 200,000 or so clones, around 90% seen once. The V segment lost 3 bases and the J segment 4 bases; nucleotides outside the gene matches: 2. This CDR3 has 15 residues. From germline, CDR1 is SGHRS and CDR2 YFSETQ. Participants were aged about 18 to 89 years from about two dozen US areas. This clone was seen only once. The sequenced sample consisted of PBMCs or T cells enriched from blood (not recorded which). The V gene is TRBV5-1, the J gene TRBJ2-7; TRBD2 aligns across 15 bases. The clonotype comes from a woman aged 25 to 39 who had recovered from COVID-19. The chain's CDR3 is CASSSGTSGGYEQYF. As DNA, the CDR3 is TGCGCCAGCAGCTCCGGGACTAGCGGGGGGTACGAGCAGTACTTC.